The next 23 T cell receptor beta chains were all read from a single sample in a study of blood T cell repertoires in COVID-19. Assay: immunoSEQ multiplex PCR; the TCRdb copy retains only in-frame clones and omits some. Of approximately 68,000 clones in the sample, more than 75% were seen once. Sequenced input: peripheral blood. These TCRs come from a human donor in a cohort sampled during active COVID-19.

V usage is TRBV4-3 and J usage is TRBJ1-2; D is ambiguous. Germline V CDR1 and CDR2: LGHNA, YSLEER. This CDR3 spans 15 amino acids. V lost 0 bases and J lost 8, with 16 bases in between. The chain's CDR3 is CASSQEEGRVQGYTF. The DNA for the CDR3 is TGCGCCAGCAGCCAAGAGGAAGGGCGGGTGCAGGGCTACACCTTC.

This clone was seen a single time. The chain links TRBV9 to TRBJ2-5; TRBD1 matches at 9 bases. CDR1 and CDR2 (germline): SGDLS, YYNGEE. The CDR3 loop spans 15 amino acids. J lost 4 bases, V lost 4 bases, and 8 bases had no gene match. For the CDR3, the DNA is TGTGCCAGCAGCCCTCACAGGGGGCTTGGAGAGACCCAGTACTTC. This translates into CASSPHRGLGETQYF.

The chain carries TRBV29-1 and TRBJ1-1; possible D gene TRBD1, 6 bases. Trimming shortened V by 5 bases and J by 1 base, and 14 bases separated the two germline ends. The CDR3 spans 14 residues. Germline V gene lookup returns CDR1 SQVTM and CDR2 ANQGSEA. CDR3 region: CSVYGDRSNTEAFF. Here the CDR3 DNA reads TGCAGCGTTTATGGAGACAGGTCGAACACTGAAGCTTTCTTT.

This clone was seen only a few times. The chain employs TRBV6-5 and TRBJ1-6; 8 positions match TRBD1. Per germline, CDR1 MNHEY and CDR2 SVGAGI. The CDR3 totals 15 residues. J was trimmed by 6 bases and V by 5 bases; bases with no gene match: 6. This CDR3 reads CASSPAGQANSPLHF. The CDR3 DNA is TGTGCCAGCAGTCCTGCGGGACAGGCTAATTCACCCCTCCACTTT.

The V and J genes are TRBV30 and TRBJ2-3, with a possible D match to TRBD2 (5 bases). The CDR3 has 13 residues. The V end was cut by 5 bases, the J end by 5 bases, with 14 bases between. Per the germline V gene, CDR1 is GTSNPN and CDR2 is SVGIG (reference sequence). This CDR3 reads CAWETGIGDTQYF. The CDR3 nucleotides are TGTGCCTGGGAGACGGGGATTGGAGATACGCAGTATTTT.

The chain joins TRBV7-6 to TRBJ2-6; maybe TRBD1 (6 bases). This CDR3 region has 16 residues. V was trimmed by 5 bases and J by 0 bases, leaving 11 bases between them. CDR1 is SGHVS, CDR2 FNYEAQ, per germline. As DNA, the CDR3 is TGTGCCAGCAGCGCAAGAGGGGGCTCTGGGGCCAACGTCCTGACTTTC. Its protein is CASSARGGSGANVLTF.

The chain carries TRBV4-2 and TRBJ1-5; D unclear. Trimming removed 6 bases at V and 5 bases at J, with 17 bases between. The CDR3 has 15 amino acids. CDR1 and CDR2 from the germline V gene are LGHNA and YNFKEQ. CDR3 in amino acids: CASSPYRNLDQPQHF. CDR3 nucleotides: TGTGCCAGCAGTCCCTACCGCAATCTGGATCAGCCCCAGCATTTT.

The rearrangement joins TRBV5-1 to TRBJ2-1; the D gene is possibly TRBD1 (5 bases). Germline V lookup: CDR1 SGHRS, CDR2 YFSETQ. V was cut by 0 bases and J by 8 bases, with 12 bases left in between. The CDR3 is 14 amino acids. CDR3 region: CASSLGRKGDEQFF. CDR3 in DNA: TGCGCCAGCAGCTTGGGGCGAAAAGGGGATGAGCAGTTCTTC. Variable domain in full (rest from reference TRBV5-1 and TRBJ2-1): KAGVTQTPRYLIKTRGQQVTLSCSPISGHRSVSWYQQTPGQGLQFLFEYFSETQRNKGNFPGRFSGRQFSNSRSEMNVSTLELGDSALYLCASSLGRKGDEQFFGPGTRLTVL.

The V call is TRBV19, the J call TRBJ1-5; tentatively, D is TRBD1 (5 bases). With 10 bases removed from V and 0 bases from J, the gap between germline ends came to 16 bases. The CDR3 consists of 15 residues. The germline V gene has CDR1 LNHDA and CDR2 SQIVND (reference sequence). CDR3 amino acids: CATLPKRGSNQPQHF. CDR3 nucleotide sequence: TGTGCCACTCTACCTAAAAGGGGTAGCAATCAGCCCCAGCATTTT.

This chain joins TRBV5-5 and TRBJ2-5; D might be TRBD2 (6 bases). This CDR3 spans 15 amino acids. From germline, CDR1 is SGHKS and CDR2 YYEKEE (reference sequence). The germline V and J ends were trimmed by 3 bases and 3 bases, with 15 bases remaining between them. CDR3 sequence reads: CASSSPAGGKETQYF. In DNA form, the CDR3 reads TGTGCCAGCAGCTCCCCGGCTGGAGGGAAAGAGACCCAGTACTTC.

V and J are TRBV6-2 or TRBV6-3 and TRBJ1-2; D uncertain. The V end was cut by 2 bases, the J end by 3 bases, with 4 bases between. The CDR3 is made up of 12 amino acids. Germline V gene sequence: CDR1 MNHEY, CDR2 SVGEGT. CDR3 residues: CASSYTDYGYTF. The CDR3 coding sequence is TGTGCCAGCAGTTACACGGACTATGGCTACACCTTC.

J is TRBJ1-5 and V is TRBV12-3 or TRBV12-4, with D possibly TRBD1 on 5 matching bases. The CDR3 length is 11 residues. The V and J ends lost 5 bases and 12 bases respectively, with 11 bases between them. CDR3 in amino acids: CASSQQELQHF. In DNA form, the CDR3 reads TGTGCCAGCAGTCAACAGGAACTCCAGCATTTT.

This sequence joins TRBV27 and TRBJ2-7; possibly TRBD2 for D (6 bases). V was trimmed by 3 bases and J by 2 bases, leaving 17 bases between them. This CDR3 region has 16 residues. CDR1 is MNHEY, CDR2 SMNVEV, per germline (reference sequence). In DNA form, the CDR3 reads TGTGCCAGCAGTTTTTCCCGCGGGGCCCTGACCTACGAGCAGTACTTC. Its translation: CASSFSRGALTYEQYF.

The chain employs TRBV12-3 or TRBV12-4 and TRBJ1-1, with a weak D call TRBD1 (5 bases). The CDR3 covers 11 residues. Trimming shortened V by 8 bases and J by 7 bases, and 11 bases separated the two germline ends. DNA for the CDR3: TGTGCCAGCGGGGGGTTGAGTGAAGCTTTCTTT. It codes for CASGGLSEAFF.

This chain uses TRBV3-1 (or the pseudogene TRBV3-2) with TRBJ2-7; 7 nucleotides agree with TRBD2. J lost 4 bases, V lost 9 bases, and 15 bases had no gene match. CDR1 and CDR2 from the germline V gene are LGHDT and YNNKEL (reference sequence). This CDR3 region has 15 residues. CDR3: CASSIGRGGEYEQYF. Written as DNA, the CDR3 is TGTGCCAGTTCCATAGGGAGGGGCGGTGAATACGAGCAGTACTTC.

There are a few counts of this clone. The rearrangement uses TRBV7-9 and TRBJ1-5; tentative D call: TRBD1 (6 bases). Trimming pared 5 bases from V and 1 base from J, leaving 9 bases between. The CDR3 runs 14 residues. Per the germline V gene, CDR1 is SEHNR and CDR2 is FQNEAQ (reference sequence). The CDR3: CASSQTGSNQPQHF. In nucleotides, the CDR3 is TGTGCCAGCAGCCAAACAGGGAGCAATCAGCCCCAGCATTTT.

V gene TRBV6-5 combines with J gene TRBJ2-7; D is unresolved. Trimming stripped 5 bases from V and 3 bases from J, with 5 bases between. The CDR3 totals 11 residues. Germline-derived CDR1 and CDR2 are MNHEY and SVGAGI. The CDR3 nucleotides are TGTGCCAGCAGTAAGAGCTACGAGCAGTACTTC. Protein sequence: CASSKSYEQYF.

CDR3 sequence reads: CASSGVGGEQPQHF. The CDR3 DNA is TGCGCCAGCAGCGGGGTGGGGGGAGAACAGCCCCAGCATTTT. The genes are TRBV5-1 and TRBJ1-5, with a possible D match to TRBD1 (5 bases). Trimming removed 4 bases at V and 7 bases at J, with 15 bases between. Germline loops: CDR1 SGHRS, CDR2 YFSETQ. The CDR3 totals 14 residues.

V usage is TRBV11-2 and J usage is TRBJ2-3; 8 bases agree with TRBD2. This CDR3 is 16 amino acids long. Trimming cost V 2 bases and J 1 base; bases outside gene matches: 5. CDR1 is SGHAT, CDR2 FQNNGV, per germline. CDR3 amino acids: CASSLSRRGGTDTQYF. The CDR3 bases are TGTGCCAGCAGCTTATCGAGGCGGGGGGGCACAGATACGCAGTATTTT. The full variable domain, its missing parts supplied by reference TRBV11-2 and TRBJ2-3, is EAGVAQSPRYKIIEKRQSVAFWCNPISGHATLYWYQQILGQGPKLLIQFQNNGVVDDSQLPKDRFSAERLKGVDSTLKIQPAKLEDSAVYLCASSLSRRGGTDTQYFGPGTRLTVL.

This clone was seen a single time. The chain couples TRBV2 to TRBJ2-7, with D possibly TRBD1 on 5 matching bases. With 2 bases removed from V and 5 bases from J, the gap between germline ends came to 13 bases. The CDR3 covers 14 residues. In germline, CDR1 is SNHLY, CDR2 FYNNEI. The CDR3 loop is CASSERREYNEQYF. CDR3 DNA sequence: TGTGCCAGCAGTGAACGCAGGGAATATAACGAGCAGTACTTC.

This clone has a single count. The chain links TRBV25-1 to TRBJ1-4, with D possibly TRBD1 on 6 matching bases. Germline V gene lookup returns CDR1 MGHDK and CDR2 SYGVNS. The length of the CDR3 is 15 residues. Trimming removed 9 bases from V and 3 bases from J, with 17 bases in between. CDR3 bases: TGTGCCAGGCCAATGCACAGGGTTGCTAATGAAAAACTGTTTTTT. Amino acids: CARPMHRVANEKLFF.

The chain recombines TRBV28 with TRBJ2-7; D is possibly TRBD1 (6 bases). The CDR3 extends over 14 amino acids. Germline V lookup: CDR1 MDHEN, CDR2 SYDVKM. V was cut by 7 bases and J by 0 bases, with 13 bases left in between. The CDR3 is CASNKAQGSYEQYF. CDR3 bases: TGTGCCAGCAACAAAGCACAGGGCTCCTACGAGCAGTACTTC.

The chain links TRBV5-1 to TRBJ1-4; D not resolved. The CDR3 length is 14 residues. The V gene lost 4 bases and the J gene lost 4 bases, with 11 bases spanning the gap. Per the germline V gene, CDR1 is SGHRS and CDR2 is YFSETQ. The CDR3 DNA follows: TGCGCCAGCAGCCCCAGTCCGGGTAATGAAAAACTGTTTTTT. This translates into CASSPSPGNEKLFF.